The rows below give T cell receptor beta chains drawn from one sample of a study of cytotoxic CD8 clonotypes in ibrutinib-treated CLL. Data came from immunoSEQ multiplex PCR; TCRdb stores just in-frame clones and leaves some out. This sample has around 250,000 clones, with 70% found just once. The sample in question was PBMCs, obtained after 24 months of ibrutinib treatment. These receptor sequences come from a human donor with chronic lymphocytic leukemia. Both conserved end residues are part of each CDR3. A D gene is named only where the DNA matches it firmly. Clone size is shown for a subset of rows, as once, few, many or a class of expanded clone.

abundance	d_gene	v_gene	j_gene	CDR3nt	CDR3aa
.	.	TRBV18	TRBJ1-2	TGTGCCAGCTCACCCGCAGCAGACTATGGCTACACCTTC	CASSPAADYGYTF
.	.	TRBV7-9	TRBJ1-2	TGTGCCAGCAGCCGTGTAGGGCGGCCTGGCTACACCTTC	CASSRVGRPGYTF
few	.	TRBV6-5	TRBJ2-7	TGTGCCAGCAGTTCTCGGTGGGACGAGCAGTACTTC	CASSSRWDEQYF
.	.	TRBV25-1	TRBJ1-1	TGTGCCAGCAGTGAACCATATAAGGGGGCTTTCTTT	CASSEPYKGAFF
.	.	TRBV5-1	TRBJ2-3	TGCGCCAGCAGCTTAGGACAGAGCACAGATACGCAGTATTTT	CASSLGQSTDTQYF
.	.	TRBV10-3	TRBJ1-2	TGTGCCATCAGTGATACGGGCTATGGCTACACCTTC	CAISDTGYGYTF
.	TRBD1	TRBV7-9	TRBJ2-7	TGTGCCAGCAGCTTAGTTAGGGGGCTTCTCTACGAGCAGTACTTC	CASSLVRGLLYEQYF
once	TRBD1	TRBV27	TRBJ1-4	TGTGCCAGCAGTTTAATGGGACAGGGTTTTGAAAAACTGTTTTTT	CASSLMGQGFEKLFF
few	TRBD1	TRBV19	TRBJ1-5	TGTGCCAGTAGTATTGGGGACAGGAGAAATCAGCCCCAGCATTTT	CASSIGDRRNQPQHF
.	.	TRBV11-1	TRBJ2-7	TGTGCCAGCAGCTTAGGTGACTACGAGCAGTACTTC	CASSLGDYEQYF
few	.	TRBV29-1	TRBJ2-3	TGCAGCGTCGCTGTGGGGTCCACAGATACGCAGTATTTT	CSVAVGSTDTQYF
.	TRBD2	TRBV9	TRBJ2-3	TGTGCCAGCAGCGTATCAGCGGGAAGTCCAGATACGCAGTATTTT	CASSVSAGSPDTQYF
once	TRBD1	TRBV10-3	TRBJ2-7	TGTGCCATCAGTGCATCCTTTTTGGGGACAGGGGGCTCCGAGCAGTACTTC	CAISASFLGTGGSEQYF
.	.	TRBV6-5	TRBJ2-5	TGTGCCAGCAGCCCCCTTAAGCCAGAGACCCAGTACTTC	CASSPLKPETQYF
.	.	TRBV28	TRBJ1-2	TGTGCCAGCAGTTTTAGGGACTTTAACTATGGCTACACCTTC	CASSFRDFNYGYTF
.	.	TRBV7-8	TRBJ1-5	TGTGCCAGCAGCCCCTGGGGTCGACCCCAGCATTTT	CASSPWGRPQHF
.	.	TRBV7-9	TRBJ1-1	TGTGCCAGCAGCTTTAGCACTGAAGCTTTCTTT	CASSFSTEAFF
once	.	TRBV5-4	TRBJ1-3	TGTGCCAGCAGCTTGGAACTGATCGACCCCGGAAACACCATATATTTT	CASSLELIDPGNTIYF
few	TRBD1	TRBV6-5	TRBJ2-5	TGTGCCAGCAGGCCAACAGGGGGCCGCGAGACCCAGTACTTC	CASRPTGGRETQYF
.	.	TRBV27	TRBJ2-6	TGTGCCAGCTCTAGCTCTGGGGCCAACGTCCTGACTTTC	CASSSSGANVLTF
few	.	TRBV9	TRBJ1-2	TGTGCCAGCAGCCCCCGTTCGGGGGCCGGATATGGCTACACCTTC	CASSPRSGAGYGYTF
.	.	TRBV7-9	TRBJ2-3	TGTGCCAGCAGCCCCCGGACAGGCACAGATACGCAGTATTTT	CASSPRTGTDTQYF